This T cell receptor beta chain stems from a study of cytomegalovirus exposure and HLA in healthy donors (dated by TCRdb to the late 2010s). Regarding the study in general: An earlier analysis of some 500 of the donors reported more than 250 Gb of sequence data and 120 million or so unique TCR beta sequences from approximately 180 million T cells. Every repertoire in the discovery cohort had been generated on one and the same sequencing platform. Four to six DR-DQ haplotypes were handled as single units for association and clustering because linkage in the cohort was strong. Typing coverage differed by locus: A, B, C, DRB1 and DQB1 were typed in roughly 620-640 donors, DQA1 in 500 to 550, DPA1 in around 610, and DPB1 in 450 to 480. In a later analysis, previously published TCR beta repertoires from several hundred donors were re-analyzed and high-resolution HLA genotyping was added so that TCR occurrence patterns could be studied. Alongside the repertoire data, information on donor age, sex, ethnicity and CMV serostatus was compiled. Rather than using new phenotypic data, the later analysis identified candidate immune exposures from TCR beta sequences and from how often those sequences occurred across donors. Among some 400 genotyped donors of the cohort, an average of about 240,000 unique TCR beta nucleotide sequences was sequenced per donor, of which 15% to 20% were non-productive. The study was designed to test whether signatures of past pathogen exposure could be identified by cataloging public T cell receptors. The study profiled the T cell repertoires of 550 to 700 subjects by immunosequencing and related them to cytomegalovirus serostatus. Both class I and class II loci were covered by HLA typing, at four-digit resolution. To decide whether each TCR beta V gene segment behaved as functional or pseudogenic, an earlier analysis of nearly 600 of the donors relied on high-throughput TCR beta sequencing. High-throughput TCR immunosequencing, statistical association of individual TCRs with disease status, and machine learning were combined to predict cytomegalovirus infection status. A later genetic analysis took genome-wide SNP genotypes for about 55% of the 666 donors and used that subset as a discovery cohort. The genetic ancestry cluster associated with self-reported Caucasian donors included roughly four fifths of the 300 to 400 genotyped donors. Besides the first cohort of approximately 670 subjects, a separate validation cohort made up of 120 different subjects was used. An early release covering about 600 HLA-typed donors comprised 300 to 350 gigabases of sequencing data and 85 million to 100 million unique TCR sequences. What the work shows at the level of the full study, not this receptor alone: Most TCR sequences were observed very rarely across donors, whereas some public TCRs were present in many individuals. A later analysis reported that several top co-occurrence clusters appeared linked to parvovirus B19, influenza, CMV and Epstein-Barr virus. Because HLA typing was missing for some donors at each locus, association tests included only the typed subset. A later analysis found that TCR association rates varied across HLA loci, with DRB1 alleles showing the most associated TCRs and HLA-C alleles the fewest. A further reported finding was that TCR beta sequences accurately predicted the HLA-A and HLA-B alleles for most subjects in the first cohort. Strong co-occurrence of HLA alleles, especially DR and DQ, made assigning TCR associations to individual alleles difficult. Specific HLA alleles were associated with around 18,000 TCR beta sequences at a false discovery rate of 0.05 in a later analysis. In an earlier analysis of roughly 500 of the donors, most TCR beta V segments appeared in productive rearrangements about 87% or about 30% of the time, broadly matching IMGT annotations. A later analysis found that most CMV-associated TCR beta chains appeared HLA-restricted, with HLA associations seemingly driven largely by CMV exposure. In a later genetic analysis, a missense DCLRE1C variant was associated with V-gene and J-gene trimming of TCR beta chains, and the association was replicated in an independent cohort. Immune exposure information for the cohort was limited to CMV serostatus. The presence/absence analyses assumed that sequencing depth was roughly uniform across donors, and that assumption may not be true. In a later analysis, HLA-associated TCR beta chains were found to be more clonally expanded and to have lower generation probabilities than equally common non-associated chains. A total of 150 or so TCR beta chains were listed by the study as associated with cytomegalovirus. Compared with the 666-donor mean, donors in an Asian-associated ancestry cluster had fewer N-insertions in productive TCRs, according to a later genetic analysis. Linkage disequilibrium might explain the correlated functional status among segregating V segments, but an unknown experimental factor could not be ruled out. The cohort was sequenced for TCR beta chains only, and without alpha or paired-chain data the features that could be detected were limited. A cluster of highly shared sequence variants was judged likely to represent a technical artifact of the sequencing pipeline. The classifier was reported to diagnose cytomegalovirus status with high specificity and sensitivity in both the original cohort and the validation cohort. It was suggested by the authors that the approach could potentially be generalized to other disease states and immunological phenotypes. Fewer than 20 rarely observed V segments, including chromosome 9 orphons, were excluded from the earlier analysis of about 500 of the donors because counts were too low. Some IMGT-functional V segments, including TRBV6-2 and TRBV6-3, could not be told apart with the 87-base-pair reads, so those segments were excluded. In vitro tests confirmed that three of the cytomegalovirus-associated TCR beta chains recognize cytomegalovirus antigens.

In the case of this clone: This clone's antigen is unknown. Per-nucleotide qualities are absent, and no much larger clonotype sits a single base away.

To prepare the library, the immunoSEQ multiplex PCR assay was applied. The multiplex PCR relied on a mix of 60 forward primers for TCR Vbeta segments and 13 reverse primers for TCR Jbeta segments. Amplification of the CDR3 region of rearranged TCR beta genes was performed with a multiplex PCR assay on genomic DNA. On the Illumina HiSeq System, the amplified TCR beta libraries were sequenced as 87-base-pair reads. In the original analysis: Across the 670 or so repertoires, a later analysis counted approximately 83 million unique TCR beta chains, 9.5 million to 12 million of which were shared by at least two donors. Raw reads were error-corrected and collapsed into unique sequences by a nearest-neighbor algorithm in which closely related sequences were merged to remove PCR and sequencing errors. To assign V, D and J gene segments, CDR3 sequences were aligned to IMGT reference sequences. Each retained sequence needed at least a six-nucleotide match to both a V gene segment and a J gene segment. Rearrangements were called productive when the CDR3 lacked stop codons and stayed in frame with V and J; all others were non-productive. Following IMGT convention, CDR3 was defined as the stretch from the second conserved V-encoded cysteine to the conserved J-encoded phenylalanine. The earlier analysis of more than 450 of the donors excluded sequences that lacked an unambiguous match to a single V gene segment. In an earlier analysis of 587 of the donors, V segments were called functional above 56.7% productive rearrangements and were called segregating when the between-donor standard deviation exceeded 5%. To diagnose cytomegalovirus status from the catalog of TCR beta chain sequences, a statistical classification framework was built. V and J gene assignment, in a later analysis, came from comparing TCR nucleotide sequences with IMGT/GENE-DB human TR gene sequences. A later analysis assigned CDR3 sequences and most-parsimonious VDJ recombination scenarios with the TCRdist pipeline. In a later analysis, each TCR beta chain was defined by its CDR3 amino acid sequence together with its V-gene family, and reads lacking a unique V-gene family were excluded. In a later analysis, 550 to 650 highly shared, low-generation-probability nucleotide sequences were removed to address suspected cross-contamination and a sequencing artifact. For each public chain, a later analysis derived a clonal expansion index from normalized ranks of inferred template counts within each repertoire. Generation probabilities in a later analysis came from a VDJ recombination model fitted to out-of-frame rearrangements, and those results were checked against IGoR. In a later analysis, TCR-TCR, TCR-HLA and TCR-CMV co-occurrence was scored with hypergeometric tests, and a repertoire-size bias correction was applied to TCR pairs. A later analysis estimated false discovery rates by permuting HLA or CMV assignments 20 times. In a later analysis, co-occurring TCRs were grouped with DBSCAN, and TCRdist sequence similarity was added when clustering was performed within HLA-allele-positive subsets. For co-occurrence clustering, repertoires with fewer than 30,000 or more than 120,000 public chains were excluded, along with four to six repertoires with anomalous nucleotide sharing. The immuneACCESS repertoire file appears here via TCRdb, limited to in-frame rearrangements. These files lack a portion of the clones; in checked studies, under half of the deficit traces to unresolved V genes, and the cause of the others is not known. V, J and clone size were drawn from that table, and D and trimming were deduced from the DNA. Present in this sample are 160,000 or so clones, just over 75% of which were seen just once. Jointly, the top ten make up around 1.5% of the sample.

CDR1 is given as MDHEN and CDR2 as SYDVKM, both from the germline V gene. Unmatched junction bases come to 8, with V trimmed by 3 bases and J by 2 bases. The CDR3 runs 16 residues from the cysteine to the phenylalanine. The read is trimmed to its CDR3 DNA, 48 bases read in frame from base 1. The cohort comprised approximately 700 healthy bone marrow donors. At the time of sampling, all cohort members were nominally healthy, though unrecorded immune exposures were likely present. The donor was CMV seronegative and belonged to the group of over 300 seronegative cohort members. A peripheral blood sample was collected from each donor, and TCR beta sequencing was performed on peripheral blood mononuclear cells. The Qiagen DNeasy Blood Extraction Kit was used to extract genomic DNA from the blood cell samples.

The chain employs TRBV28 and TRBJ2-5, and TRBD1 matches 8 of the central bases. This TCR came from a man aged 35-49 years in good health and CMV-seronegative. Sequenced: PBMCs. DNA sequence: TGTGCCAGCAGTTTCCAGGGGGCGGATTTACAAGAGACCCAGTACTTC. It specifies CASSFQGADLQETQYF.